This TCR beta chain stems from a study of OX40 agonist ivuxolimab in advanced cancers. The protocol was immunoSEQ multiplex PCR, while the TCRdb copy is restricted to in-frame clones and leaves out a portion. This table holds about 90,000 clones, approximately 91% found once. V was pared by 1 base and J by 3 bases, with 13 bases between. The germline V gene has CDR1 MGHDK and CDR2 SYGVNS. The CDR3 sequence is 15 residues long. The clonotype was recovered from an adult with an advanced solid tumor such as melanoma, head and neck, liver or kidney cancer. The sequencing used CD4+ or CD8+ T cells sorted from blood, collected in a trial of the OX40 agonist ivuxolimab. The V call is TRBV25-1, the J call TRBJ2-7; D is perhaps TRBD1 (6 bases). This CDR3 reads CASSELENRVYEQYF. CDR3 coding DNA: TGTGCCAGCAGTGAATTGGAGAACAGGGTCTACGAGCAGTACTTC.